These 10 T cell receptor beta chains originate from one sample sequenced in a study of T-cell reconstitution after alpha-beta-depleted transplantation in children. The library targeted TCRbeta and was prepared with unique molecular identifiers. TCRdb fed the PCR reads into MiXCR, producing one record per CDR3 protein. In the table there are 210,000 or so distinct CDR3 sequences, about 9.2% of which are singletons. The starting material was PBMCs from the stem cell graft donor, obtained from the stem cell graft. The receptor set was obtained from a human donor who donated a stem cell graft to a child with acute lymphoblastic leukemia.

Ten or more counts support this clonotype. V and J are TRBV12-3 or TRBV12-4 and TRBJ2-1, with 9 bases aligning to TRBD2. The trim removed 6 bases at V and 2 bases at J, leaving 20 bases unmatched. The CDR3 sequence is 20 residues long. CDR3 sequence: CASSRSGGSGGSRAYNEQFF. The CDR3 region has the DNA TGTGCCAGCAGCCGGTCCGGGGGTAGCGGGGGCAGCCGGGCCTACAATGAGCAGTTCTTC.

J is TRBJ1-6 and V is TRBV12-3 or TRBV12-4; 8 bases are shared with TRBD1. The V gene end was trimmed by 6 bases and the J gene end by 9 bases; junction bases not matched to a gene: 7. CDR3 length: 14 amino acids. The CDR3 DNA is TGTGCCAGCAGAAGACAGGGGTCTCGTTCACCCCTCCACTTT. As protein: CASRRQGSRSPLHF.

The gene calls are TRBV7-9 and TRBJ2-7, with D possibly matching TRBD1 (5 bases). In germline, CDR1 is SEHNR, CDR2 FQNEAQ (reference sequence). The CDR3 has 14 amino acids. Trimming shortened V by 2 bases and J by 1 base, and 9 bases separated the two germline ends. This chain's CDR3 is CASSLQGGSYEQYF. The CDR3 nucleotides read TGTGCCAGCAGCTTACAGGGCGGATCCTACGAGCAGTACTTC.

This clonotype was observed a handful of times. V and J are TRBV6-5 and TRBJ1-1, with D possibly matching TRBD1 (5 bases). In germline, CDR1 is MNHEY, CDR2 SVGAGI. The CDR3 contains 18 residues. V was shortened by 0 bases and J by 1 base, with 18 bases between the two germline ends. CDR3 DNA: TGTGCCAGCAGTTACTCACCGTCCAGGGCTCGGTCGAACACTGAAGCTTTCTTT. Translation gives CASSYSPSRARSNTEAFF.

This chain links TRBV29-1 with TRBJ1-4; 8 nucleotides align to TRBD1. This CDR3 region has 14 residues. J gave up 2 bases and V 4 bases, and 3 bases lay outside the gene matches. Germline V lookup: CDR1 SQVTM, CDR2 ANQGSEA. Written as DNA, the CDR3 is TGCAGCGTTGGGACAGGGACCACTAATGAAAAACTGTTTTTT. It codes for CSVGTGTTNEKLFF. Drawing the rest from reference TRBV29-1 and TRBJ1-4, the complete variable domain is SAVISQKPSRDICQRGTSLTIQCQVDSQVTMMFWYRQQPGQSLTLIATANQGSEATYESGFVIDKFPISRPNLTFSTLTVSNMSPEDSSIYLCSVGTGTTNEKLFFGSGTQLSVL.

Only a few counts were recorded for this clonotype. The V and J genes are TRBV5-1 and TRBJ2-4; 9 bases line up with TRBD1. The V gene's germline CDR1 is SGHRS and CDR2 YFSETQ. This CDR3 is 15 amino acids long. J was trimmed by 4 bases and V by 4 bases; bases with no gene match: 6. The CDR3 region has the DNA TGCGCCAGCAGCACCTACAGGGGGCGTAAAAACATTCAGTACTTC. Encoded protein: CASSTYRGRKNIQYF.

This clonotype was recorded a few times. The chain has TRBV6-5 and TRBJ1-2; D is perhaps TRBD1 (5 bases). Trimming took off 4 bases at V and 3 bases at J, with 15 bases between the two ends. Germline V lookup: CDR1 MNHEY, CDR2 SVGAGI. The CDR3 totals 15 residues. This CDR3 reads CASSFQGSSYYGYTF. CDR3 DNA sequence: TGTGCCAGCAGTTTCCAGGGCTCTTCATACTATGGCTACACCTTC.

The CDR3: CASSSPEGPAYNEQFF. The CDR3 DNA sequence: TGTGCCAGCAGTTCCCCTGAGGGACCCGCCTACAATGAGCAGTTCTTC. The chain links TRBV7-9 to TRBJ2-1; D could derive from TRBD1 or TRBD2 (5 bases each). V was trimmed by 6 bases and J by 2 bases, leaving 17 bases between them. CDR3 length: 16 residues. Looked up from germline, CDR1 is SEHNR and CDR2 is FQNEAQ (reference sequence).

There are many counts of this clonotype. The J gene is TRBJ2-3, the V gene TRBV7-2, with no clear D. CDR1 is SGHTA and CDR2 is FQGNSA in the germline V gene. V lost 2 bases to trimming and J lost 1 base, with 10 bases between them. This CDR3 has 15 residues. The CDR3 region has the DNA TGTGCCAGCAGCTTACTGGCGGCGGGCACAGATACGCAGTATTTT. The encoded protein is CASSLLAAGTDTQYF.

This clonotype has a handful of counts. The chain's CDR3 is CASRWGTGLAEQYF. The CDR3 region has the DNA TGTGCCAGCAGGTGGGGGACAGGGTTGGCCGAGCAGTACTTC. The V and J genes are TRBV12-3 or TRBV12-4 and TRBJ2-7; 9 nucleotides match TRBD1. The V and J ends lost 6 bases and 6 bases, in that order; junction bases with no gene match: 9. The CDR3 runs to 14 residues.